A single T cell receptor (beta chain) is shown here with its context. What it recognizes is unknown. TCRdb's copy holds only in-frame clones and misses some; the assay was immunoSEQ multiplex PCR. Here the sample spans a few hundred thousand clones, roughly 87% being singletons. The data were taken from a study of shared clonotypes between healthy human individuals. Overall study findings and caveats: Clonotypes which were not shared had lower generation probabilities than clonotypes that all four donors shared.

Germline CDR1 is LNHNV and CDR2 is YYDKDF (reference sequence). Trimming took 5 bases from V and 2 from J; bases not matched to a gene: 21. This CDR3 region has 19 residues. Sequencing was done on a sample of memory CD8+ T cells sorted from blood. Subset: CD45RO+ cells pooled with CCR7-negative TemRA cells. The chain is built from TRBV15 and TRBJ2-7, with TRBD2 identical over 7 bases. The TCR sequence derives from a man aged 18 to 35 in good health. The CDR3 DNA sequence: TGTGCCACCAGCTACCCGGGGGGAGCTAGCGGAAAAGGGCCCTACGAGCAGTACTTC. Translation gives CATSYPGGASGKGPYEQYF.